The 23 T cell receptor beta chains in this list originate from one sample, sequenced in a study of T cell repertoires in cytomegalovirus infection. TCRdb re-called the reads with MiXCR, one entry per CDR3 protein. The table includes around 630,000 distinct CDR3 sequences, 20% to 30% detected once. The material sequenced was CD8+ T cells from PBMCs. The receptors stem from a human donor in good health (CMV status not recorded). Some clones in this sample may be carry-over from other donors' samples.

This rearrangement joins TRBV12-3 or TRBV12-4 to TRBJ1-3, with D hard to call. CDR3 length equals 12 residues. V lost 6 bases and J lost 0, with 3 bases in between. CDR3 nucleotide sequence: TGTGCCAGCAGGATCTCTGGAAACACCATATATTTT. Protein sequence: CASRISGNTIYF.

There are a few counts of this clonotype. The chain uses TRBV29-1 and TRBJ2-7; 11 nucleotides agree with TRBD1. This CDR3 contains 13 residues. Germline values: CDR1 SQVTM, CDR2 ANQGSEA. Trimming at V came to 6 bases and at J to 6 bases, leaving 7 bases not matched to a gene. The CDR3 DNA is TGCAGCGTCCCCGGGACAGGGGGTTTCGAGCAGTACTTC. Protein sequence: CSVPGTGGFEQYF.

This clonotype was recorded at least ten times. CDR3 nucleotides: TGTGCCAGCAGCTTAGTAGGGGATGGGCTCGGGGAGCTGTTTTTT. Protein: CASSLVGDGLGELFF. The gene calls are TRBV7-2 and TRBJ2-2; D is perhaps TRBD1 (5 bases). The V and J ends lost 1 base and 7 bases respectively, with 13 bases between them. Germline values: CDR1 SGHTA, CDR2 FQGNSA. This CDR3 has 15 amino acids.

The DNA of the CDR3 is TGTGCCAGTAATCAACAGGGCACGTTTTTTGAGCAGTTCTTC. This sequence encodes CASNQQGTFFEQFF. V gene TRBV19 combines with J gene TRBJ2-1; a possible D gene is TRBD1 (6 bases). Trimming stripped 7 bases from V and 9 bases from J, with 19 bases between. This CDR3 is 14 amino acids long. Germline values: CDR1 LNHDA, CDR2 SQIVND (reference sequence).

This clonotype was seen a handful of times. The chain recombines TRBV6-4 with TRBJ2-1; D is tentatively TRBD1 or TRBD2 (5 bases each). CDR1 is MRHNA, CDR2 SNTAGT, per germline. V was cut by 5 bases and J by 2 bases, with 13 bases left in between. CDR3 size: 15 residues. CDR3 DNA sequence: TGTGCCAGCAGTCCCCGGGACGGCGCCTACAATGAGCAGTTCTTC. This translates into CASSPRDGAYNEQFF.

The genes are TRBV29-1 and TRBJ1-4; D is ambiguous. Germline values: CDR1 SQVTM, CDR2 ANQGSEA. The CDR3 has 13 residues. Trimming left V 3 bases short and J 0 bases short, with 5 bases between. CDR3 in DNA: TGCAGCGTTGACGGTGCAACTAATGAAAAACTGTTTTTT. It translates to CSVDGATNEKLFF.

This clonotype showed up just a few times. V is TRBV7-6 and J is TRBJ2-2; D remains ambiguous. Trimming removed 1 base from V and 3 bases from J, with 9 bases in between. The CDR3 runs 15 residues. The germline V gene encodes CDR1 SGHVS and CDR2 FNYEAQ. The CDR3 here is CASSLGAQDTGELFF. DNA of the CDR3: TGTGCCAGCAGCTTAGGGGCCCAAGACACCGGGGAGCTGTTTTTT.

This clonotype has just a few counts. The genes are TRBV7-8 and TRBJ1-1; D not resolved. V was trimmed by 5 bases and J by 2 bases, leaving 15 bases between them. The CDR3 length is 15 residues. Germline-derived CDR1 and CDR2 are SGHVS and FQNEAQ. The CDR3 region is CASSPWVGINTEAFF. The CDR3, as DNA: TGTGCCAGCAGCCCTTGGGTAGGGATTAACACTGAAGCTTTCTTT.

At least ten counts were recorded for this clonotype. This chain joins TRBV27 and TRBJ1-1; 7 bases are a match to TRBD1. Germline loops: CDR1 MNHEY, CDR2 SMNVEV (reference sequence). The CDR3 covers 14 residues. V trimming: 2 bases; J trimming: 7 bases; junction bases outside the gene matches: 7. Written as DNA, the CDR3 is TGTGCCAGCAGTTTACTCGGGACAGCGGGTGAAGCTTTCTTT. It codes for CASSLLGTAGEAFF.

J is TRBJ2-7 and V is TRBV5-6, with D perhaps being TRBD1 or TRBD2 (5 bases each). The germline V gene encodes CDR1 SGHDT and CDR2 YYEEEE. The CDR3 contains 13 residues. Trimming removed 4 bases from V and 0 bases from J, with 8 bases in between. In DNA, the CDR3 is TGTGCCAGCAGCGGGGACGTCTCCTACGAGCAGTACGTC. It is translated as CASSGDVSYEQYV.

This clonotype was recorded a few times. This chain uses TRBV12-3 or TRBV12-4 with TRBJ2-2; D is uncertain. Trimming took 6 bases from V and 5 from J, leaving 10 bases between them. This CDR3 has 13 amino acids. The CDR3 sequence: CASSHGSTGELFF. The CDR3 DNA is TGTGCCAGCAGCCATGGATCGACCGGGGAGCTGTTTTTT.

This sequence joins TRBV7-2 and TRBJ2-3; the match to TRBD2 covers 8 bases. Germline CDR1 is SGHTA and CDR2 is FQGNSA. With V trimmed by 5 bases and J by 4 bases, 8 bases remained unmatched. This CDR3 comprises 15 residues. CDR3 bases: TGTGCCAGCAGCCCCTCAAGGACTAGCTCAGATACGCAGTATTTT. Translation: CASSPSRTSSDTQYF.

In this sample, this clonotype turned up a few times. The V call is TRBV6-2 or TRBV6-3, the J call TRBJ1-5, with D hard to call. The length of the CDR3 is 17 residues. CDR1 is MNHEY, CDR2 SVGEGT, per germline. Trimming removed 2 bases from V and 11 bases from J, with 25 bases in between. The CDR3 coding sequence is TGTGCCAGCAGTTACGGGCCCGTTGGGGTACCCCGCTTGGCCCAGCATTTT. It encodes CASSYGPVGVPRLAQHF.

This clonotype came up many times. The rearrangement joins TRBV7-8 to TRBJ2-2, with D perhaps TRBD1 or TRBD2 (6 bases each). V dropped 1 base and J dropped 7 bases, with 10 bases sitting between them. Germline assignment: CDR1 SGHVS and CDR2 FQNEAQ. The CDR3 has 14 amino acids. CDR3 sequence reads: CASSLGRGDGELFF. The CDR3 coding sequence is TGTGCCAGCAGCTTAGGAAGGGGGGACGGGGAGCTGTTTTTT.

CDR3 region: CASSEEQGWIEELFF. As DNA, the CDR3 is TGTGCCAGCAGTGAGGAACAGGGCTGGATTGAGGAACTGTTTTTT. The rearrangement joins TRBV2 to TRBJ1-4, with D perhaps matching TRBD1 (6 bases). The germline V and J ends were trimmed by 3 bases and 12 bases, with 20 bases remaining between them. CDR1 and CDR2 (germline): SNHLY, FYNNEI. CDR3 length: 15 residues.

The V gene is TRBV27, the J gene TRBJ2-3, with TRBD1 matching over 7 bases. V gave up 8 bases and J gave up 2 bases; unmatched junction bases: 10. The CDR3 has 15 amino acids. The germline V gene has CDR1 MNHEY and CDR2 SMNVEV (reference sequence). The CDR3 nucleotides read TGTGCCAGCTCTGAGGGGCAGGGGGTCACAGATACGCAGTATTTT. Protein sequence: CASSEGQGVTDTQYF.

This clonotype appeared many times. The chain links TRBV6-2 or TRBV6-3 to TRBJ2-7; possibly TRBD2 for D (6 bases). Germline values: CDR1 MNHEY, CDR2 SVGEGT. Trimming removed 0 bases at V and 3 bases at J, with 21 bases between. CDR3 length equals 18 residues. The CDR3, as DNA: TGTGCCAGCAGTTACTCGGAGGGGTGGAACCCCTTGAACTACGAGCAGTACGTC. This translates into CASSYSEGWNPLNYEQYV.

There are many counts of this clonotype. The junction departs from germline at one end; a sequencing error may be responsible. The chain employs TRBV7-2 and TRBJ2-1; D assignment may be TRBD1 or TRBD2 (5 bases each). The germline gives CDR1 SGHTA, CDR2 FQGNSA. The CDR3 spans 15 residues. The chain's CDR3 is CASSVAGTSYNEQFF. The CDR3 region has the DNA TGTGCCAGCAGCGTAGCCGGGACCTCCTACAATGAGCAGTTCTTC.

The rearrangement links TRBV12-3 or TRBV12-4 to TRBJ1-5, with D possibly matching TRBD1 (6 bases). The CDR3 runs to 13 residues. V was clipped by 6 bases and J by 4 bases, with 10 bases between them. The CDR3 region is CASRETGNQPQHF. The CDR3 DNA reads TGTGCCAGCAGGGAAACAGGGAATCAGCCCCAGCATTTT.

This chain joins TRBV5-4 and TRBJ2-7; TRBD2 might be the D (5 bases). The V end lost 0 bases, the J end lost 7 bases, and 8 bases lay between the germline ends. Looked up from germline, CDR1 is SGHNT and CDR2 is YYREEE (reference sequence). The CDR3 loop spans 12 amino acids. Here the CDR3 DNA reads TGTGCCAGCAGCTTGGAGCGGAGTGAGCAGTACTTC. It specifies CASSLERSEQYF.

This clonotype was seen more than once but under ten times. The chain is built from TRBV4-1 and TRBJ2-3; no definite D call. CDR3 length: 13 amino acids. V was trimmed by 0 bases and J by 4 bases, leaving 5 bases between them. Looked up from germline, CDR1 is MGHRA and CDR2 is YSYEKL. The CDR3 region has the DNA TGCGCCAGCAGCCAAGAAGGCGCAGATACGCAGTATTTT. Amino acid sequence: CASSQEGADTQYF.

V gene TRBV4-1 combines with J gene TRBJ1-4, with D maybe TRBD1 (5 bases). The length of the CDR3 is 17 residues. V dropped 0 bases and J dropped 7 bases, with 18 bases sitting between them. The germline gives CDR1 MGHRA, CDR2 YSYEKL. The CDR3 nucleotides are TGCGCCAGCAGCCAAGATTGGGGGACCGTCGACTCTGAAAAACTGTTTTTT. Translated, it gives CASSQDWGTVDSEKLFF.

The CDR3 nucleotides are TGCAGCGTTGCGAAGGACACGTTACGGGGCTACACCTTC. This codes for CSVAKDTLRGYTF. This chain joins TRBV29-1 and TRBJ1-2, with D tentatively TRBD1 (5 bases). V lost 4 bases, J lost 8 bases, and 17 bases lay in between. The germline V gene has CDR1 SQVTM and CDR2 ANQGSEA. The CDR3 consists of 13 residues.